The rows below give T cell receptor beta chains drawn from one sample of a study of T-cell reconstitution after alpha-beta-depleted transplantation in children. Via MiXCR, TCRdb re-called the PCR reads, giving one row per CDR3 protein. The sample lists hundreds of thousands of distinct CDR3 sequences; about 17% were seen once. The input for sequencing was PBMCs from the stem cell graft donor, taken from the stem cell graft. The receptors come from a human donor who donated a stem cell graft to a child with acute lymphoblastic leukemia. Both conserved end residues are trimmed from each CDR3. The D gene is left open where the match is weak.

D,length,J,V,CDR3
.,13,TRBJ2-7,TRBV20-1,SARDRDSGDYEQY
TRBD2,11,TRBJ2-1,TRBV19,ASSHAEGLEQF
TRBD1,11,TRBJ2-4,TRBV12-3/TRBV12-4,ASTLTGPNIQY
.,12,TRBJ1-2,TRBV25-1,ASSEYRFRYGYT
TRBD1,13,TRBJ2-7,TRBV5-5,ASSLTRDRAHEQY
TRBD1,15,TRBJ1-2,TRBV5-1,ASSLASSRQGAGGYT
.,13,TRBJ2-2,TRBV20-1,SAREKVGYTGELF
.,14,TRBJ1-5,TRBV20-1,SARVARRGDNQPQH
TRBD2,13,TRBJ2-1,TRBV7-3,ASSLASGTNNEQF
.,9,TRBJ2-7,TRBV20-1,SARGVNEQY
.,10,TRBJ1-5,TRBV20-1,SASPRVQPQH
.,13,TRBJ2-1,TRBV9,ASSQTGPQWAEQF
.,14,TRBJ2-7,TRBV9,ASSKNRDKSSYEQY
TRBD1,12,TRBJ1-2,TRBV28,ASSHRGQNYGYT
.,16,TRBJ2-1,TRBV13,ASSLRETGGLWYNEQF